These T cell receptor beta chains were read from a single sample in a study of shared clonotypes between healthy human individuals. Sequenced by immunoSEQ multiplex PCR; TCRdb stores in-frame clones only, minus some. This sample has over a million clones; roughly 96% occur once, and the top ten carry about 1.2%. Sequenced sample: naive CD4+ T cells sorted from blood. The origin of the receptors is a man aged 30-40 years in good health. The CDR3 runs from the conserved cysteine through the conserved F or W. D genes are given only for firm matches. Clone sizes are given selectively: once, few, many, or a class where the clone is expanded.

>.|TRBJ2-2|TRBD2|TRBV28
CASSFRAGDTGELFF
TGTGCCAGCAGTTTTCGCGCGGGAGATACCGGGGAGCTGTTTTTT
>.|TRBJ2-7|TRBD2|TRBV29-1
CSVSLAGRAYEQYF
TGCAGCGTTTCCCTAGCGGGACGTGCCTACGAGCAGTACTTC
>.|TRBJ1-4|.|TRBV10-3
CAISDGQRLGVELFF
TGTGCCATCAGTGATGGGCAAAGGCTCGGTGTGGAACTGTTTTTT
>.|TRBJ2-7|TRBD2|TRBV4-2
CASSQHAGTSGSPAYEQYF
TGTGCCAGCAGCCAGCACGCCGGGACTAGCGGGAGTCCCGCCTACGAGCAGTACTTC
>.|TRBJ1-1|.|TRBV29-1
CSVQGPNEAFF
TGCAGCGTTCAGGGGCCCAATGAAGCTTTCTTT
>.|TRBJ2-2|TRBD1|TRBV30
CAWRLTGTGNTGELFF
TGTGCCTGGAGACTTACCGGGACAGGGAACACCGGGGAGCTGTTTTTT
>.|TRBJ2-7|.|TRBV5-1
CASSLEVTHYEQYF
TGCGCCAGCAGCTTGGAGGTGACCCATTACGAGCAGTACTTC
>.|TRBJ1-4|TRBD1|TRBV2
CASSKGFPGQGEKTEKLFF
TGTGCCAGCAGTAAGGGGTTTCCGGGACAGGGGGAAAAGACAGAAAAACTGTTTTTT
>.|TRBJ2-5|.|TRBV10-2
CASSVRATETQYF
TGCGCCAGCAGTGTAAGAGCCACGGAGACCCAGTACTTC
>once|TRBJ2-6|.|TRBV7-9
CASSLVGHQSSGANVLTF
TGTGCCAGCAGCTTAGTGGGTCATCAATCCTCTGGGGCCAACGTCCTGACTTTC
>.|TRBJ2-7|.|TRBV7-2
CASSLFTSYEQYF
TGTGCCAGCAGCTTGTTCACCTCCTACGAGCAGTACTTC
>.|TRBJ2-1|.|TRBV19
CASNVLGGEQFF
TGTGCCAGTAACGTCCTAGGGGGTGAGCAGTTCTTC
>.|TRBJ2-1|.|TRBV5-1
CASSLDSGLGGQFF
TGCGCCAGCAGCTTGGATTCGGGCCTGGGTGGGCAGTTCTTC
>.|TRBJ2-7|.|TRBV10-3
CAIRETGYEQYF
TGTGCCATCAGGGAAACAGGGTACGAGCAGTACTTC
>.|TRBJ2-1|TRBD2|TRBV6-5
CATRTSGSVNEQFF
TGTGCCACCCGGACTAGCGGGAGCGTCAATGAGCAGTTCTTC
>.|TRBJ2-1|.|TRBV7-6
CASRLTAGSSYNEQFF
TGTGCCAGCAGGTTAACCGCGGGGAGCTCCTACAATGAGCAGTTCTTC
>.|TRBJ2-1|TRBD2|TRBV18
CASSWEGEQFF
TGTGCCAGCTCGTGGGAGGGAGAGCAGTTCTTC
>.|TRBJ2-3|.|TRBV15
CATSKGTSGVTDTQYF
TGTGCCACCAGCAAGGGGACTTCGGGTGTCACAGATACGCAGTATTTT
>.|TRBJ2-2|.|TRBV6-5
CASSRESGELFF
TGTGCCAGCAGTCGGGAGAGCGGGGAGCTGTTTTTT
>.|TRBJ2-2|.|TRBV5-1
CASSLYPGTDFTGELFF
TGCGCCAGCAGCCTATACCCGGGGACTGACTTCACCGGGGAGCTGTTTTTT
>once|TRBJ2-1|.|TRBV10-2
CASSERSSGLSGYEQFF
TGCGCCAGCAGTGAGCGGTCCTCCGGATTAAGCGGGTATGAGCAGTTCTTC
>.|TRBJ2-1|.|TRBV7-2
CASSLIEVGNEQFF
TGTGCCAGCAGCTTAATCGAGGTAGGCAATGAGCAGTTCTTC
>once|TRBJ2-1|TRBD2|TRBV19
CASTEAGGSPSYNEQFF
TGTGCCAGTACTGAAGCGGGAGGGTCCCCCTCCTACAATGAGCAGTTCTTC
>once|TRBJ2-1|TRBD2|TRBV7-8
CASSKGLAGGLGNEQFF
TGTGCCAGCAGCAAAGGACTAGCGGGAGGGCTAGGGAATGAGCAGTTCTTC